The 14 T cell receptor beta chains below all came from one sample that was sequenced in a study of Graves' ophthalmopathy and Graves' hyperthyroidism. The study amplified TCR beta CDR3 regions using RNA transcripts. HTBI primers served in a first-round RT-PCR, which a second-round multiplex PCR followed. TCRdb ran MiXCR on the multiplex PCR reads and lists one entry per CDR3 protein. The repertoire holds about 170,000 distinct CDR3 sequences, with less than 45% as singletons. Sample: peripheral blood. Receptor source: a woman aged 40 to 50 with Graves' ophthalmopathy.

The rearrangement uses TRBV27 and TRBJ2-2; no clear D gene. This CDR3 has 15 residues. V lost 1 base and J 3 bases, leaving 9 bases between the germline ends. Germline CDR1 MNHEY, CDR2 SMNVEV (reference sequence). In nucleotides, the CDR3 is TGTGCCAGCAGTTTATTAGCCATGGACACCGGGGAGCTGTTTTTT. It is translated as CASSLLAMDTGELFF.

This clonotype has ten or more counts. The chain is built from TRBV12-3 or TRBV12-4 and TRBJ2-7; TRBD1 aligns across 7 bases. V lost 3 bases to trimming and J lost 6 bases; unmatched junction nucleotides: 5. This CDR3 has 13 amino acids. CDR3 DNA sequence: TGTGCCAGCAGTTTGAGGGGGCTCGGCGAGCAGTACTTC. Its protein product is CASSLRGLGEQYF.

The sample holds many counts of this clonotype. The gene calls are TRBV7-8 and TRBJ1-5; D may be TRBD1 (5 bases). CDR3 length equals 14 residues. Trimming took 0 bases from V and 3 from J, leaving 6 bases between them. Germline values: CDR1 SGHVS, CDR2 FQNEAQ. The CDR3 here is CASSLAQDNQPQHF. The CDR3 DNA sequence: TGTGCCAGCAGCTTAGCACAGGACAATCAGCCCCAGCATTTT.

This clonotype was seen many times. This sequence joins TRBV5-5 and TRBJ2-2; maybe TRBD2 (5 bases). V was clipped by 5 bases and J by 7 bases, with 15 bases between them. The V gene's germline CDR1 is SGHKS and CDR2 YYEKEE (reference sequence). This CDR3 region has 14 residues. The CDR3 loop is CASSSGPGIGELFF. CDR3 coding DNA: TGTGCCAGCAGTTCCGGGCCGGGGATCGGGGAGCTGTTTTTT.

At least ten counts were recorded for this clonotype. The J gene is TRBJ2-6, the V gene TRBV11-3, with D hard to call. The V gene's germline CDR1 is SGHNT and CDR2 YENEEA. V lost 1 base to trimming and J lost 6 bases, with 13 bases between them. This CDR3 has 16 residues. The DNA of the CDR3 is TGTGCCAGCAGCTTAGTTAGGTCCTCCCCGGCCAACGTCCTGACTTTC. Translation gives CASSLVRSSPANVLTF. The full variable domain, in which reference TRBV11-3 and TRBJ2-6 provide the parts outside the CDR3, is EAGVVQSPRYKIIEKKQPVAFWCNPISGHNTLYWYLQNLGQGPELLIRYENEEAVDDSQLPKDRFSAERLKGVDSTLKIQPAELGDSAVYLCASSLVRSSPANVLTFGAGSRLTVL.

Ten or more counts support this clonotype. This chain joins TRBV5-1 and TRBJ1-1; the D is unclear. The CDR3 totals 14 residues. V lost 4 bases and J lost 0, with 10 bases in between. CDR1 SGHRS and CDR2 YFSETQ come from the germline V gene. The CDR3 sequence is CASSGPGMNTEAFF. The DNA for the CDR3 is TGCGCCAGCAGCGGACCGGGGATGAACACTGAAGCTTTCTTT.

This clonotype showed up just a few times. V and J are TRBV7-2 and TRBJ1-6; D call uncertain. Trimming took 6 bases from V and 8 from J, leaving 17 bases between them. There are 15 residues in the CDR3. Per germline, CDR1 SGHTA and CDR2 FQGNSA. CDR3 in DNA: TGTGCCAGCAGACCCCCCGGGTTTCTCGATTCACCCCTCCACTTT. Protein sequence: CASRPPGFLDSPLHF. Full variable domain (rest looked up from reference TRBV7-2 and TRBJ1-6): GAGVSQSPSNKVTEKGKDVELRCDPISGHTALYWYRQSLGQGLEFLIYFQGNSAPDKSGLPSDRFSAERTGGSVSTLTIQRTQQEDSAVYLCASRPPGFLDSPLHFGNGTRLTVT.

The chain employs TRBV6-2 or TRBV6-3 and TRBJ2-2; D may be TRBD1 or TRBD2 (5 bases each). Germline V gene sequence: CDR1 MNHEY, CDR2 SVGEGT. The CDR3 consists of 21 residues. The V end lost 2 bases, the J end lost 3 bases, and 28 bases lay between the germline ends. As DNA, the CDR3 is TGTGCCAGCAGTTACCGACCCTCTTTTCGGGGCTGGGGTGGGGACACCGGGGAGCTGTTTTTT. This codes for CASSYRPSFRGWGGDTGELFF.

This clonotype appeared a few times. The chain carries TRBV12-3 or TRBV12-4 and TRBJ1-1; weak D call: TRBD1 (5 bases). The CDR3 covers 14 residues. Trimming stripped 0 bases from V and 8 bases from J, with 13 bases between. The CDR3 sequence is CASSLALGGTEAFF. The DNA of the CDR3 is TGTGCCAGCAGTTTAGCCCTGGGAGGGACCGAAGCTTTCTTT.

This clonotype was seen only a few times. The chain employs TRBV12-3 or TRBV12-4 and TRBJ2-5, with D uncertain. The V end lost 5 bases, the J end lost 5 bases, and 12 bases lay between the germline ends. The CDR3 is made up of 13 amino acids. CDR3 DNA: TGTGCCAGCAGTCCGCTAAGCGATGAGACCCAGTACTTC. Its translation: CASSPLSDETQYF.

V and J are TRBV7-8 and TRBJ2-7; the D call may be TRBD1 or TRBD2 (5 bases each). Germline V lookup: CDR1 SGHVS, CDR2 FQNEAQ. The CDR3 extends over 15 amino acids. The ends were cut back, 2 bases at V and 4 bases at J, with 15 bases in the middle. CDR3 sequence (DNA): TGTGCCAGCAGCTTAAGCCGGGGACCTTGGTACGAGCAGTACTTC. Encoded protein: CASSLSRGPWYEQYF.

In nucleotides, the CDR3 is TGTGCCAGCAGTTTATACCCGCCACTTCCAACTTGGGGTGCCTACGAGCAGTACTTC. Residues: CASSLYPPLPTWGAYEQYF. V gene TRBV28 combines with J gene TRBJ2-7; D gene ambiguous. The V gene lost 1 base and the J gene lost 2 bases, with 24 bases spanning the gap. Germline assignment: CDR1 MDHEN and CDR2 SYDVKM. This CDR3 contains 19 residues.

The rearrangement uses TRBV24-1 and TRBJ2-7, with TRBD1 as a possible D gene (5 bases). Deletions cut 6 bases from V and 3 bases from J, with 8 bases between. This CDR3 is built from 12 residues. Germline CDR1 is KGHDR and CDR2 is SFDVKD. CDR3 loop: CATSRDSYEQYF. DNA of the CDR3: TGTGCCACCAGTCGCGACAGCTACGAGCAGTACTTC.

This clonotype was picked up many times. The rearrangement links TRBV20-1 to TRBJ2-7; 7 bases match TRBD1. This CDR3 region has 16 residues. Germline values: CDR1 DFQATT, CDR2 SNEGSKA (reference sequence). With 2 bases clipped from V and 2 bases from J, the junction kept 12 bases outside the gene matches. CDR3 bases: TGCAGTGCTAGAAAGATACAGGGGACGTCTACCTACGAGCAGTACTTC. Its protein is CSARKIQGTSTYEQYF.